These 30 T cell receptor beta chains were all obtained from the same sample, sequenced in a study of T cells expressing NK-cell markers. TCRdb re-analyzed the 5' RACE reads; it lists each CDR3 protein once, without DNA. This sample lists 350,000 to 500,000 distinct CDR3 sequences; its ten largest clones have roughly 7.2%. The sequencing input was blood T cells: a sorted CD56 or NKG2C T cell subset, CD4+ or CD8+ T cells, or bulk PBMC T cells (not recorded which). The receptors shown here come from a woman aged 18 to 69 in good health.

The chain couples TRBV18 to TRBJ1-1; TCRdb outputs TRBD1, but without DNA this stays unchecked. This CDR3 is 14 amino acids long. Germline lookup yields CDR1 KGHSH and CDR2 LQKENI. CDR3 loop: CASSPAPGDTEAFF.

The chain links TRBV28 to TRBJ2-6; the D gene TCRdb calls, TRBD1, cannot be checked with no DNA. Germline CDR1 reads MDHEN; CDR2 reads SYDVKM. This CDR3 has 11 amino acids. The CDR3 is CASSSYNRAAF.

The chain recombines TRBV9 with TRBJ2-5. Germline V gene lookup returns CDR1 SGDLS and CDR2 YYNGEE. This CDR3 is 12 amino acids long. CDR3 residues: CADLTEQETQYF.

The chain couples TRBV4-3 to TRBJ2-1. The CDR3 totals 13 residues. Germline CDR1 is LGHNA and CDR2 is YSLEER. CDR3 loop: CASSQAESGEQFF.

The chain links TRBV3-1 to TRBJ2-5; TCRdb names TRBD1, which stays unverified in the absence of DNA. CDR1 is LGHDT and CDR2 is YNNKEL in the germline V gene (reference sequence). This CDR3 contains 14 residues. The CDR3 spells CASSQGSLGETQYF.

The CDR3 loop reads CASSLVQTYEQYF. J is TRBJ2-7 and V is TRBV7-8. The CDR3 runs 13 residues. The V gene's germline CDR1 is SGHVS and CDR2 FQNEAQ. Variable domain in full (rest from reference TRBV7-8 and TRBJ2-7): GAGVSQSPRYKVAKRGQDVALRCDPISGHVSLFWYQQALGQGPEFLTYFQNEAQLDKSGLPSDRFFAERPEGSVSTLKIQRTQQEDSAVYLCASSLVQTYEQYFGPGTRLTVT.

The chain has TRBV6-1 and TRBJ2-7; there is no DNA to check the TCRdb D call of TRBD1. The germline V gene encodes CDR1 MNHNS and CDR2 SASEGT. The CDR3 sequence is 16 residues long. CDR3: CASSSPRDRVFYEQYF.

V is TRBV11-2 and J is TRBJ2-1; TCRdb outputs TRBD1, but without DNA this stays unchecked. This CDR3 region has 16 residues. CDR1 is SGHAT and CDR2 is FQNNGV in the germline V gene. This CDR3 is CASSFSRGGGPRMGFF. Drawing the rest from reference TRBV11-2 and TRBJ2-1, the complete variable domain is EAGVAQSPRYKIIEKRQSVAFWCNPISGHATLYWYQQILGQGPKLLIQFQNNGVVDDSQLPKDRFSAERLKGVDSTLKIQPAKLEDSAVYLCASSFSRGGGPRMGFFGPGTRLTVL.

The V and J genes are TRBV4-3 and TRBJ2-6; lacking DNA, the TRBD1 call made by TCRdb goes unchecked. The CDR3 has 20 residues. The germline gives CDR1 LGHNA, CDR2 YSLEER. The CDR3 loop reads CASSQDARDRGYSGANVLTF.

V is TRBV6-5 and J is TRBJ2-6; the D call of TRBD1 rests on TCRdb alone, since no DNA is present to check it. CDR3 length equals 18 residues. Per germline, CDR1 MNHEY and CDR2 SVGAGI. This chain's CDR3 is CASSYSGRGSPGANVLTF.

V gene TRBV27 combines with J gene TRBJ2-2. Germline CDR1 MNHEY, CDR2 SMNVEV (reference sequence). The CDR3 runs to 13 residues. The CDR3 sequence: CASTQRYPGELFF.

The chain has TRBV15 and TRBJ1-1; TCRdb reports TRBD1, a call that lacks DNA to check it against. Germline-derived CDR1 and CDR2 are LNHNV and YYDKDF (reference sequence). The CDR3 spans 13 residues. CDR3 region: CATSRDRGEKAFF.

This chain uses TRBV11-2 with TRBJ2-3; TCRdb names TRBD2, which stays unverified in the absence of DNA. The CDR3 length is 17 residues. In germline, CDR1 is SGHAT, CDR2 FQNNGV. The CDR3 loop reads CASSLRPLAGGSYTQYF.

The rearrangement joins TRBV6-2 or TRBV6-3 to TRBJ2-5. The CDR3 length is 14 residues. Looked up from germline, CDR1 is MNHEY and CDR2 is SVGEGT. CDR3 protein: CASSYRDGAETQYF.

This rearrangement joins TRBV2 to TRBJ1-4; TCRdb names TRBD1, which stays unverified in the absence of DNA. CDR1 is SNHLY and CDR2 is FYNNEI in the germline V gene. There are 20 residues in the CDR3. CDR3 amino acids: CASSEALHGTGTPTNEKLFF.

This chain joins TRBV9 and TRBJ1-2; lacking DNA, the TRBD1 call made by TCRdb goes unchecked. This CDR3 contains 17 residues. Germline loops: CDR1 SGDLS, CDR2 YYNGEE. The CDR3 sequence is CASSVDGGQDTNYGYTF.

V is TRBV7-9 and J is TRBJ2-1; TCRdb gives TRBD2 as the D gene, but with no DNA this cannot be confirmed. Germline V gene lookup returns CDR1 SEHNR and CDR2 FQNEAQ (reference sequence). CDR3 length: 12 residues. Here the CDR3 reads CASREDYNEQFF.

This chain joins TRBV27 and TRBJ2-2; no DNA is available, so the TRBD1 call from TCRdb remains unchecked. The CDR3 is made up of 16 amino acids. CDR1 MNHEY and CDR2 SMNVEV come from the germline V gene (reference sequence). The CDR3 sequence is CASSLYLGGNTGELFF.

The chain recombines TRBV25-1 with TRBJ2-5; without DNA, the TCRdb call of TRBD2 cannot be checked. The CDR3 totals 13 residues. Looked up from germline, CDR1 is MGHDK and CDR2 is SYGVNS. The CDR3 protein is CASRWGGLETQYF.

The chain has TRBV7-8 and TRBJ1-3; TCRdb reports TRBD1, a call that lacks DNA to check it against. Germline lookup yields CDR1 SGHVS and CDR2 FQNEAQ. The CDR3 is 15 residues long. The CDR3 sequence: CASSNRGVGGNTIYF.

The chain uses TRBV3-1 and TRBJ2-7; checking the TCRdb D call of TRBD1 is not possible without DNA. This CDR3 contains 14 residues. In germline, CDR1 is LGHDT, CDR2 YNNKEL (reference sequence). CDR3 region: CASSLDRGSGEQYF.

V and J are TRBV9 and TRBJ2-5; with no DNA, the TCRdb D assignment of TRBD1 cannot be verified. The CDR3 is 15 amino acids. Looked up from germline, CDR1 is SGDLS and CDR2 is YYNGEE. The CDR3: CASSGRGSVRETQYF.

This rearrangement joins TRBV28 to TRBJ2-5; TCRdb picks TRBD2, but there is no DNA to check that call. The CDR3 consists of 13 residues. Germline-derived CDR1 and CDR2 are MDHEN and SYDVKM. The CDR3 sequence is CASGGEVRETQYF. Variable domain in full (rest from reference TRBV28 and TRBJ2-5): DVKVTQSSRYLVKRTGEKVFLECVQDMDHENMFWYRQDPGLGLRLIYFSYDVKMKEKGDIPEGYSVSREKKERFSLILESASTNQTSMYLCASGGEVRETQYFGPGTRLLVL.

The rearrangement links TRBV14 to TRBJ2-5. Per the germline V gene, CDR1 is SGHDN and CDR2 is FVKESK. The CDR3 contains 15 residues. The CDR3 loop reads CASSQDTKARETQYF.

The genes are TRBV15 and TRBJ2-3. Germline V gives CDR1 LNHNV, CDR2 YYDKDF (reference sequence). This CDR3 contains 13 residues. Here the CDR3 reads CATNGGTTDTQYF.

This chain uses TRBV4-2 with TRBJ2-7; TCRdb proposes TRBD2, but this gene call is untestable without DNA. This CDR3 has 22 residues. Germline V gene data show CDR1 as LGHNA and CDR2 as YNFKEQ. The CDR3 here is CASSREPRRAGLAGVVDYEQYF.

This chain connects TRBV28 to TRBJ1-3; TCRdb returns TRBD1, unconfirmable since there is no DNA. The CDR3 runs 15 residues. CDR1 and CDR2 (germline): MDHEN, SYDVKM. The CDR3 reads CASTPRGISGNTIYF.

The chain is built from TRBV20-1 and TRBJ1-1; TCRdb lists TRBD1, though no DNA is available to test this call. Germline assignment: CDR1 DFQATT and CDR2 SNEGSKA (reference sequence). This CDR3 is 14 amino acids long. Here the CDR3 reads CSARDPRGQIEAFF.

V and J are TRBV29-1 and TRBJ1-5; the TCRdb D gene call, TRBD1, has no DNA to confirm it. The CDR3 consists of 16 residues. CDR1 SQVTM and CDR2 ANQGSEA come from the germline V gene. CDR3 sequence reads: CSVNSGTGGRGGPQHF.

The V gene is TRBV20-1, the J gene TRBJ2-7; TCRdb picks TRBD2, but there is no DNA to check that call. CDR1 and CDR2 from the germline V gene are DFQATT and SNEGSKA (reference sequence). The CDR3 is 19 residues long. The CDR3 sequence is CSAITRGTSGLILPCEQYF.